The present entry profiles one T cell receptor (beta chain) with its context. This clonotype was found many times. Its antigen is not yet known. No base quality information exists; no much larger clone differs at one position. The TCR beta CDR3 regions were amplified from RNA transcripts. For the first round of RT-PCR on the TCR CDR3, the HTBI primer set was used together with the Qiagen OneStep RT-PCR kit. The libraries were constructed in a second round of multiplex PCR and then size-selected and purified. The libraries were sequenced on an Illumina HiSeq2000 using paired-end 100 bp reads. The authors' pipeline ran thus. SOAPnuke was used to process the raw data, with reads discarded if the reads contained adapters or uncalled bases, had a mean Phred below 15, or lacked an exact constant-primer or identifier match. High-quality paired reads were merged with COPE v1.2.5, and unique nucleotide sequences were defined as clonotypes. MiTCR v1.1 was used to align the clonotypes against IMGT TRBV, TRBD and TRBJ reference segments. Only V-J combinations with frequency above 0.0001, covering about 99% of repertoires, were analysed. A TCS score was defined as the ratio of F50 (clonal expansion) to E x V (chaos), with BLOSUM62-based TCRdist applied between CDR3 peptides within each V-J. Welch's t-statistics and random forest reduced roughly 540 V-J features to roughly 13, which were used in a naive Bayes classifier (R e1071). The public reads were reprocessed in TCRdb via fastp at Q25 and MiXCR, keeping in-frame beta chains. Identical CDR3 protein sequences are pooled into one entry, listed with their most common genes and DNA. The V and J calls, along with clone size, are taken from TCRdb and not from the paper's own processing. This sample lists some 720,000 distinct CDR3 sequences; about a sixth were detected once. The ten largest clonotypes hold approximately 8% of the sample.

This entry is derived from a study of T cells in Graves' hyperthyroidism and ophthalmopathy (dated by TCRdb to between 2017 and 2020). Background for the entire study: Peripheral blood samples were taken at the time of initial diagnosis, prior to any treatment. TCR V-J signatures able to tell the groups apart were searched for in a discovery cohort of around 95 patients, of whom over 40 had Graves' ophthalmopathy and about 60 had stable Graves' hyperthyroidism. Prospective prediction of ophthalmopathy was tested in an independent validation cohort of 18 to 20 hyperthyroidism patients and around 16 patients who later progressed to ophthalmopathy. The approximately 97 discovery patients were randomly divided into training and test sets at a 7:3 ratio. In addition, the study compared T-cell repertoires in thyroid tissue and in blood from roughly six Graves' hyperthyroidism patients. Following sampling, methimazole starting at 30 mg daily was given to hyperthyroidism patients, and high-dose intravenous methylprednisolone was given to ophthalmopathy patients. According to the paper, TCR Vbeta CDR3 sequencing was carried out on about 140 peripheral blood samples, which came from some 41 ophthalmopathy, under 85 hyperthyroidism and roughly 17 progressor patients. Points the paper makes about the study in general: Blood samples also contained most of the expanded thyroid clonotypes (frequency above 0.001), which suggests that blood repertoires may reflect thyroid immune responses. A model built on a 13 V-J signature distinguished ophthalmopathy from stable hyperthyroidism, reaching 85% to 90% sensitivity and 81% to 83% specificity in cross-validation and 80%/75% in testing. Sample size was not statistically predetermined, and investigators were not blinded to group allocation. In validation, the model predicted progression to ophthalmopathy with around 71% sensitivity and approximately 74% specificity, a median of roughly seven months before onset.

Stable Graves' hyperthyroidism was defined as the absence of progression to ophthalmopathy over 18 months of follow-up. Hyperthyroidism patients were aged 18 to 65 years and newly diagnosed, with disease duration of less than 2 months. The study excluded patients with uncontrolled infections, other autoimmune diseases, pregnancy or lactation. Diagnoses were established on the basis of clinical symptoms, serum thyroxine and TRAb, thyroid ultrasound, and orbital computed tomography. PBMCs were isolated from 8 to 10 ml of fresh peripheral blood by Ficoll-Paque density gradient centrifugation. Trizol reagent was used to extract total RNA, and RNA quality was then checked on an Agilent 2100 Bioanalyzer. V is pared back by 1 base and J by 0 bases, with 6 bases lying between the germline termini. CDR1 and CDR2, per the germline V gene (reference sequence), are GTSNPN and SVGIG. From the cysteine up to the phenylalanine, the CDR3 has a length of 14 residues. Of all the DNA, just the CDR3 is kept, 42 bases in frame from base 1.

In this chain, TRBV30 is recombined with TRBJ2-2; the D gene lacks a confident call. Material: blood. The sequence came from a man aged 18 to 29 with Graves' hyperthyroidism. The sequenced DNA is TGTGCCTGGAGTGATAACGCGAACACCGGGGAGCTGTTTTTT. The resulting protein is CAWSDNANTGELFF.